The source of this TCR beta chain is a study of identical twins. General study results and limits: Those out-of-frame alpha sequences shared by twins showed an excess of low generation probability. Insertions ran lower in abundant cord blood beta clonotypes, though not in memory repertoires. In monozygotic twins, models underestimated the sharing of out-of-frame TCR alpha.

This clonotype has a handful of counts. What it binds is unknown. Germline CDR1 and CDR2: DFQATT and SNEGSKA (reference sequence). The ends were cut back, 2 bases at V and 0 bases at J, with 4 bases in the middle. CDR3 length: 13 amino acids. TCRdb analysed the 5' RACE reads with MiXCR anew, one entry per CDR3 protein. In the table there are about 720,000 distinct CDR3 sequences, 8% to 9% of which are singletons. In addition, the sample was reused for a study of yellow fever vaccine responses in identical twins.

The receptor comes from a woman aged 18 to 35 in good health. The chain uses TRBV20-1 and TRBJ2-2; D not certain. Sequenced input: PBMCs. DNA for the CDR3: TGCAGTGCTAGACTAGCGAACACCGGGGAGCTGTTTTTT. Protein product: CSARLANTGELFF.